Listed here are 23 T cell receptor beta chains from one sample, sequenced in a study of blood T cell repertoires in COVID-19. Using immunoSEQ multiplex PCR, the repertoire was profiled, and TCRdb retains in-frame clones only, with some absent. The sample lists some 400,000 clones, roughly nine tenths occurring once. The sequenced sample was PBMCs or T cells enriched from blood (not recorded which). The receptors were sampled from a woman aged 25 to 39 who had recovered from COVID-19.

Only a few counts were recorded for this clone. The V and J genes are TRBV6-6 and TRBJ1-5; 9 nucleotides match TRBD1. Germline values: CDR1 MNHNY, CDR2 SVGAGI (reference sequence). With 6 bases clipped from V and 8 bases from J, the junction kept 8 bases outside the gene matches. The length of the CDR3 is 14 residues. The CDR3 sequence: CASRPGQGVEPQHF. Written as DNA, the CDR3 is TGTGCCAGCAGACCGGGACAGGGAGTGGAGCCCCAGCATTTT.

The chain has TRBV7-2 and TRBJ2-5; D not resolved. Per the germline V gene, CDR1 is SGHTA and CDR2 is FQGNSA. The germline V and J ends were trimmed by 2 bases and 2 bases, with 9 bases remaining between them. The CDR3 covers 14 residues. CDR3: CASSLMGKQETQYF. CDR3 nucleotides: TGTGCCAGCAGCTTAATGGGCAAGCAAGAGACCCAGTACTTC.

This chain connects TRBV15 to TRBJ2-3; D perhaps matches TRBD1 (5 bases). Germline lookup yields CDR1 LNHNV and CDR2 YYDKDF (reference sequence). V was cut by 0 bases and J by 3 bases, with 13 bases left in between. CDR3 length: 16 amino acids. Written as DNA, the CDR3 is TGTGCCACCAGCAGAGATTTAGGCAGGGCGACAGATACGCAGTATTTT. This gives the protein CATSRDLGRATDTQYF. The whole variable domain, filled in from reference TRBV15 and TRBJ2-3, reads DAMVIQNPRYQVTQFGKPVTLSCSQTLNHNVMYWYQQKSSQAPKLLFHYYDKDFNNEADTPDNFQSRRPNTSFCFLDIRSPGLGDTAMYLCATSRDLGRATDTQYFGPGTRLTVL.

This CDR3 reads CASSPQEGVNTEAFF. As DNA, the CDR3 is TGTGCCAGCAGCCCCCAGGAGGGAGTGAACACTGAAGCTTTCTTT. The J gene is TRBJ1-1, the V gene TRBV5-4; unclear D gene. The CDR3 contains 15 residues. Trimming stripped 4 bases from V and 0 bases from J, with 13 bases between. In germline, CDR1 is SGHNT, CDR2 YYREEE (reference sequence).

The chain is built from TRBV7-2 and TRBJ2-3, with TRBD2 identical over 13 bases. Germline V gene data show CDR1 as SGHTA and CDR2 as FQGNSA. V shed 6 bases, J shed 3 bases, and the junction held 3 bases outside the gene matches. The CDR3 consists of 15 residues. CDR3 nucleotides: TGTGCCAGCAGTCCACTAGCGGGAGGGACAGATACGCAGTATTTT. Encoded protein: CASSPLAGGTDTQYF.

The chain joins TRBV19 to TRBJ2-1, with D possibly being TRBD1 (6 bases). The V gene's germline CDR1 is LNHDA and CDR2 SQIVND (reference sequence). V lost 4 bases and J lost 2, with 9 bases in between. This CDR3 is built from 14 residues. Here the CDR3 reads CASSRDTAYNEQFF. CDR3 sequence (DNA): TGTGCCAGTAGTAGGGACACCGCCTACAATGAGCAGTTCTTC. The complete variable domain, with remaining parts taken from reference TRBV19 and TRBJ2-1, reads DGGITQSPKYLFRKEGQNVTLSCEQNLNHDAMYWYRQDPGQGLRLIYYSQIVNDFQKGDIAEGYSVSREKKESFPLTVTSAQKNPTAFYLCASSRDTAYNEQFFGPGTRLTVL.

V and J are TRBV3-1 (or the pseudogene TRBV3-2) and TRBJ2-1, with 7 bases matching TRBD1. Germline lookup yields CDR1 LGHDT and CDR2 YNNKEL (reference sequence). The CDR3 length is 14 residues. The ends lost 3 bases at V and 4 bases at J; junction bases unmatched: 3. The CDR3 protein is CASSHTGDYNEQFF. In nucleotides, the CDR3 is TGTGCCAGCAGCCATACAGGGGATTACAATGAGCAGTTCTTC.

As regards this clone: This may arise from a read error, as a much more abundant clone is one base away. CDR3 bases: TGTGCCAGCAGCTTCGGGAACACTGAAGCTTTCTTT. It specifies CASSFGNTEAFF. The V gene is TRBV11-2, the J gene TRBJ1-1; D unclear. The V end was cut by 3 bases, the J end by 1 base, with 3 bases between. Germline V lookup: CDR1 SGHAT, CDR2 FQNNGV. The CDR3 extends over 12 amino acids.

The chain combines TRBV29-1 with TRBJ2-1, with D possibly TRBD2 on 5 matching bases. Trimming removed 7 bases from V and 4 bases from J, with 17 bases in between. CDR1 SQVTM and CDR2 ANQGSEA come from the germline V gene. The CDR3 is made up of 14 amino acids. This chain's CDR3 is CSARPLDWYNEQFF. The CDR3 DNA is TGCAGCGCTCGGCCCTTGGACTGGTACAATGAGCAGTTCTTC.

The chain joins TRBV7-2 to TRBJ2-1, with 9 positions matching TRBD2. Germline CDR1 and CDR2: SGHTA and FQGNSA. The junction had 14 bases not matched to a gene; V was cut back by 8 bases and J by 9 bases. The length of the CDR3 is 15 residues. The CDR3 spells CASVAYRRAGGEQFF. CDR3 bases: TGTGCCAGCGTAGCTTACCGCCGAGCGGGGGGTGAGCAGTTCTTC.

V is TRBV5-1 and J is TRBJ1-1, with D uncertain. Germline V gene lookup returns CDR1 SGHRS and CDR2 YFSETQ. The CDR3 has 14 amino acids. Trimming took 2 bases from V and 3 from J, leaving 11 bases between them. Written as DNA, the CDR3 is TGCGCCAGCAGCTTCTCCCCCGGGGACACTGAAGCTTTCTTT. Translated: CASSFSPGDTEAFF.

The V gene is TRBV10-2, the J gene TRBJ2-3; D gene uncertain. This CDR3 has 15 amino acids. Trimming pared 1 base from V and 1 base from J, leaving 9 bases between. Germline values: CDR1 WSHSY, CDR2 SAAADI. CDR3 sequence reads: CASSEFPRGTDTQYF. DNA of the CDR3: TGCGCCAGCAGTGAGTTTCCTAGAGGCACAGATACGCAGTATTTT.

In regard to this clone: An end of the junction differs from the germline gene, which may be a read error. This rearrangement joins TRBV7-7 to TRBJ2-5; 7 bases agree with TRBD2. Germline V lookup: CDR1 SSHAT, CDR2 FNYEAQ (reference sequence). The CDR3 contains 19 residues. The CDR3 DNA reads as TGTGCTAGCAGCTTAATTCCTCGCGGGGGATCTTCTTTTCAAGAGACCCAGTACTTC. Residues: CASSLIPRGGSSFQETQYF.

V and J are TRBV7-9 and TRBJ2-7, with D uncertain. V was cut by 2 bases and J by 5 bases, with 7 bases left in between. The CDR3 contains 12 residues. Germline-derived CDR1 and CDR2 are SEHNR and FQNEAQ (reference sequence). CDR3 residues: CASSLKQNEQYF. The CDR3 nucleotides read TGTGCCAGCAGCTTAAAACAAAACGAGCAGTACTTC.

This chain joins TRBV7-2 and TRBJ2-7, with D maybe TRBD1 (6 bases). Trimming stripped 3 bases from V and 0 bases from J, with 21 bases between. Germline assignment: CDR1 SGHTA and CDR2 FQGNSA. CDR3 size: 18 residues. The CDR3 nucleotides are TGTGCCAGCAGCTTGAGCTGGGGGCCGGCCAAAAGCTCCTACGAGCAGTACTTC. As protein: CASSLSWGPAKSSYEQYF.

This rearrangement joins TRBV4-1 to TRBJ2-5, with D possibly matching TRBD2 (6 bases). CDR1 and CDR2 from the germline V gene are MGHRA and YSYEKL. This CDR3 comprises 15 residues. V gave up 3 bases and J gave up 6 bases, with 17 bases separating them. CDR3 amino acids: CASSHPGSGGKTQYF. Written as DNA, the CDR3 is TGCGCCAGCAGCCACCCCGGCTCCGGGGGAAAGACCCAGTACTTC.

This clone was recorded only once. This chain links TRBV7-2 with TRBJ2-1, with 7 bases that match TRBD2. Unmatched junction bases numbered 12, after V lost 2 bases and J lost 11 bases. CDR3 length: 15 residues. Germline V CDR1 and CDR2: SGHTA, FQGNSA. In DNA form, the CDR3 reads TGTGCCAGCAGCTTATCAGCGGGCCAGGGAGGGAAGCAGTTCTTC. Its translation: CASSLSAGQGGKQFF.

The chain links TRBV6-5 to TRBJ1-4; D call uncertain. Germline values: CDR1 MNHEY, CDR2 SVGAGI. Trimming took off 2 bases at V and 8 bases at J, with 12 bases between the two ends. The CDR3 has 14 residues. The chain's CDR3 is CASSYDSRNEKLFF. CDR3 nucleotides: TGTGCCAGCAGTTACGATAGCAGAAACGAAAAACTGTTTTTT.

This clone was recorded once. In DNA, the CDR3 is TGTGCCAGCAGCATCGCGGGGGGGCAGTGGGATACGCAGTATTTT. This codes for CASSIAGGQWDTQYF. The chain is built from TRBV7-2 and TRBJ2-3, with 9 bases lining up with TRBD2. The CDR3 is 15 residues long. V trimming: 5 bases; J trimming: 6 bases; junction bases outside the gene matches: 9. The germline CDR1 and CDR2 sequences are SGHTA and FQGNSA.

V and J are TRBV13 and TRBJ2-2; 8 nucleotides agree with TRBD1. The CDR3 contains 15 residues. Germline CDR1 and CDR2: PRHDT and FYEKMQ (reference sequence). V shed 11 bases and J 5 bases; nucleotides not matched to a gene: 13. The CDR3 sequence is CAGGQGASPTGELFF. Written as DNA, the CDR3 is TGTGCCGGAGGGCAGGGGGCTTCCCCAACCGGGGAGCTGTTTTTT.

V and J are TRBV5-4 and TRBJ2-3, with TRBD2 identical over 12 bases. Trimming took 4 bases from V and 4 from J; bases not matched to a gene: 10. The CDR3 sequence is 17 residues long. Germline V gives CDR1 SGHNT, CDR2 YYREEE (reference sequence). The CDR3 reads CASSVRLAGVIADTQYF. The CDR3 DNA is TGTGCCAGCAGCGTGAGACTAGCGGGAGTTATCGCAGATACGCAGTATTTT.

The V and J genes are TRBV9 and TRBJ1-3; D remains ambiguous. The germline gives CDR1 SGDLS, CDR2 YYNGEE. V lost 7 bases and J lost 0, with 8 bases in between. This CDR3 has 13 amino acids. CDR3 protein: CASAGNSGNTIYF. The DNA of the CDR3 is TGTGCCAGCGCAGGTAACTCTGGAAACACCATATATTTT.

The chain couples TRBV3-1 (or the pseudogene TRBV3-2) to TRBJ1-1, with 9 bases that match TRBD1. Trimming at V came to 4 bases and at J to 4 bases, leaving 10 bases not matched to a gene. From germline, CDR1 is LGHDT and CDR2 YNNKEL (reference sequence). The CDR3 contains 16 residues. For the CDR3, the DNA is TGTGCCAGCAGCCGTCTACAGGGGGCAGGAGGCACTGAAGCTTTCTTT. It specifies CASSRLQGAGGTEAFF.